This T cell receptor (beta chain) originates from a study of blood T cells in healthy people across ages. The study, taken as a whole, reports: Not knowing donor CMV status may have confounded expanded clonotype changes.

Sample-barcoded 5' priming and a J-beta primer mix drove a second PCR of roughly 6 to 12 cycles. TCRdb re-called the 5' RACE reads through MiXCR, storing one row per CDR3 protein. The sample has 630,000 or so distinct CDR3 sequences, about 30% seen once; the top ten hold approximately 15%. A word on this clonotype: The antigen is not known.

Healthy Caucasians from Russia aged roughly 6 to 100 served as donors. Every sample yielded at least 6 million isolated PBMCs. Per individual sample, total RNA of at least 5.5 micrograms was extracted. V was pared by 2 bases and J by 2 bases, with 8 bases between. The length of the CDR3 is 15 residues. Germline V gives CDR1 SGDLS, CDR2 YYNGEE. What was sequenced was blood. The TCR comes from a woman of 80 years or more in good health. The rearrangement uses TRBV9 and TRBJ1-6; no clear D gene. CDR3 coding DNA: TGTGCCAGCAGCGTCGGGAGAACCTATAATTCACCCCTCCACTTT. Its translation is CASSVGRTYNSPLHF.